Listed here are 8 T cell receptor beta chains from one sample, sequenced in a study. TCRdb passed the RT-PCR reads through MiXCR, listing each CDR3 protein once. The sample holds more than 550,000 distinct CDR3 sequences, approximately 15% seen once. The sample consisted of memory CD4+ T cells from blood. These TCRs come from a female donor in good health, serving as a healthy control.

This clonotype was detected a few times. V is TRBV4-2 and J is TRBJ1-3; the D gene is possibly TRBD1 (5 bases). V lost 0 bases to trimming and J lost 0 bases, with 15 bases between them. Germline V lookup: CDR1 LGHNA, CDR2 YNFKEQ. The CDR3 spans 18 residues. The CDR3 sequence is CASSQDGRLGGSGNTIYF. In DNA, the CDR3 is TGTGCCAGCAGCCAAGATGGGCGCTTGGGGGGCTCTGGAAACACCATATATTTT.

This clonotype was observed at least ten times. The chain uses TRBV20-1 and TRBJ1-5; the match to TRBD1 covers 7 bases. There are 12 residues in the CDR3. CDR1 is DFQATT, CDR2 SNEGSKA, per germline (reference sequence). The CDR3 reads CSARQGNQPQHF. CDR3 nucleotides: TGCAGCGCAAGACAGGGAAATCAGCCCCAGCATTTT.

This clonotype was counted only a few times. The V and J genes are TRBV7-9 and TRBJ2-5, with TRBD1 matching over 7 bases. The CDR3 contains 16 residues. Losses at the gene ends were 1 base for V and 1 base for J; bases not matched to a gene: 6. Germline CDR1 and CDR2: SEHNR and FQNEAQ (reference sequence). CDR3 protein: CASSLGGTAFQETQYF. DNA for the CDR3: TGTGCCAGCAGCTTAGGGGGGACAGCCTTCCAAGAGACCCAGTACTTC.

J is TRBJ2-5 and V is TRBV27; 10 nucleotides line up with TRBD1. Looked up from germline, CDR1 is MNHEY and CDR2 is SMNVEV (reference sequence). The CDR3 contains 13 residues. J was trimmed by 4 bases and V by 10 bases; bases with no gene match: 6. CDR3 DNA sequence: TGTGCCACCGCAAGGACAGGGGGAGAGACCCAGTACTTC. Its protein product is CATARTGGETQYF.

Of note for this clonotype: An end of the junction differs from the germline gene, which may be a read error. The chain is built from TRBV30 and TRBJ2-4; TRBD1 or TRBD2 may be the D gene (6 bases each). In germline, CDR1 is GTSNPN, CDR2 SVGIG (reference sequence). The CDR3 sequence is 14 residues long. The CDR3 protein is CAWMEGVSEGSVHF. The DNA for the CDR3 is TGTGCCTGGATGGAGGGGGTTTCGGAGGGCTCGGTCCACTTC. The variable domain in full, completed from reference TRBV30 and TRBJ2-4, reads SQTIHQWPATLVQPVGSPLSLECTVEGTSNPNLYWYRQAAGRGLQLLFYSVGIGQISSEVPQNLSASRPQDRQFILSSKKLLLSDSGFYLCAWMEGVSEGSVHFGAGTRLSVL.

This clonotype was counted between two and nine times. The DNA of the CDR3 is TGCAGCCTATTTGAGGGCTCTTCTAATACGCAGTATTTT. Translated: CSLFEGSSNTQYF. This chain joins TRBV29-1 and TRBJ2-3; D possibly corresponds to TRBD2 (5 bases). The length of the CDR3 is 13 residues. Trimming left V 8 bases short and J 7 bases short, with 19 bases between. Germline assignment: CDR1 SQVTM and CDR2 ANQGSEA.

This clonotype occurred many times. The rearrangement joins TRBV6-5 to TRBJ1-1, with D possibly TRBD1 on 6 matching bases. V was clipped by 5 bases and J by 4 bases, with 14 bases between them. In germline, CDR1 is MNHEY, CDR2 SVGAGI. This CDR3 is built from 14 residues. The CDR3 nucleotides read TGTGCCAGCAGTCTACTAGGGGGGGGCACTGAAGCTTTCTTT. It encodes CASSLLGGGTEAFF.

V gene TRBV5-6 combines with J gene TRBJ1-2; possibly TRBD1 for D (6 bases). The germline V gene encodes CDR1 SGHDT and CDR2 YYEEEE. CDR3 length: 16 residues. V lost 3 bases and J 2 bases, leaving 17 bases between the germline ends. The CDR3 spells CASSSHWGPINYGYTF. In DNA, the CDR3 is TGTGCCAGCAGCTCCCATTGGGGGCCCATAAACTATGGCTACACCTTC.